The clone carrying this TCR beta chain was recorded only once. These data belong to a study of blood T cell repertoires in COVID-19. Study overall: Acute and convalescent COVID-19 specimens originated in the United States, Italy and Spain. T cells, B-cell-depleted T cells, or PBMCs supplied cDNA or gDNA.

Germline CDR1 is MNHEY and CDR2 is SVGEGT. V lost 2 bases to trimming and J lost 6 bases, with 13 bases between them. The length of the CDR3 is 14 residues. As processed by the authors: By means of reference gene primer amplification, nucleated cell counts were estimated. The repertoire was sequenced with immunoSEQ multiplex PCR; TCRdb's copy has only in-frame clones and lacks some. D and trimming come from the DNA, and the V and J calls and clone size come from that table. This sample has 230,000 or so clones; roughly 80% occur once, and the top ten carry just under 20%. This TCR was recovered from a man aged 30 to 45 with active or convalescent COVID-19. The sequencing sample was made of peripheral blood. The chain combines TRBV6-2 or TRBV6-3 with TRBJ1-1, with D possibly matching TRBD1 (5 bases). The CDR3 loop reads CASSYPTENAEAFF. The CDR3 region has the DNA TGTGCCAGCAGTTACCCGACAGAGAATGCTGAAGCTTTCTTT.